This T cell receptor beta chain was identified during a study of human T cells and chemical hapten exposure (dated by TCRdb to the early 2020s). Regarding the research as a whole: The libraries were sequenced as a pool, and the TCR yield per sample differed mostly because of small variations in library volumes within the pool. In alopecia patients, the study followed how the peripheral blood TCR repertoire changed in vivo over primary and secondary sensitization to diphenylcyclopropenone (DPC), a hapten. Each blood RNA sample was used to sequence both TCR alpha and TCR beta chains. Study-wide conclusions, independent of this receptor: DPC sensitization did not change how many TCRs were above 1 in 1000 frequency, and no evidence was found of alterations in global repertoire structure. After repeated subsampling, changes were observed in the strength of the expansion versus patch-test correlation and in the threshold at which the correlation became significant.

CDR1 is given as MGHDK and CDR2 as SYGVNS, both from the germline V gene. The V and J ends are trimmed by 3 bases and 0 bases, leaving 11 bases between them. CDR3 length: 15 amino acids, cysteine to phenylalanine. The CDR3 DNA has 45 bases and is translated from base 1. Libraries were made using 5' RACE. TCRdb records Illumina MiSeq as the sequencer. Library preparation attached unique molecular identifiers to individual cDNA molecules for quantitative, reproducible TCR counting. The original pipeline was this. Samples had a median of approximately 96,000 TCRs, with a range from roughly 23,224 to 750,000. The Decombinator software suite was used to annotate V, J and CDR3 in the TCR reads. For PS versus PT1 abundance plots, all samples were subsampled to the same number of TCRs (28,000). Expanded TCRs were defined as absent before sensitization and observed at least eight times at the 2-week time point. TCRdb itself trimmed the public reads at Q25 with fastp, ran MiXCR and retained productive beta chains. Identical CDR3 proteins give one entry, which carries the most common genes and DNA. V and J calls and clone size were set by TCRdb, not the authors. Recorded for this sample are under 150,000 distinct CDR3 sequences; around 20% of them occurred a single time. Of the sample, 2.5% to 3.5% is held by the ten largest clones.

To note about this clonotype: Its antigen is currently not known. No per-base quality is available; no much larger clone lies one base away.

Total RNA was isolated from unfractionated whole blood collected in Tempus Blood RNA tubes. Roughly 5 healthy volunteers were used as TCR sequencing controls and were bled at day 0, 2 weeks and 6 weeks. Recombination linked TRBV25-1 to TRBJ1-2, with a tentative D gene TRBD1 over 6 matching bases. This receptor was identified in a human donor in good health. The CDR3 sequence is CASSDRGLANYGYTF. The base sequence is TGTGCCAGCAGTGACAGGGGCCTAGCTAACTATGGCTACACCTTC.